One T cell receptor beta chain is described in this entry. This clonotype was recorded a few times. Its antigen specificity is not known. Per-nucleotide qualities are absent, and no much larger clonotype sits a single base away. This specimen comes from a study of CD8 T cells in ankylosing spondylitis (dated by TCRdb to 2016 to 2017). Describing the broader study: The study set out to find disease-linked TCR variants by profiling T cell receptor beta repertoires in ankylosing spondylitis patients and healthy donors. Samples of peripheral blood were taken, and for ankylosing spondylitis patients, synovial fluid was collected as well. In total, the full study cohort was made up of 95 to 110 healthy donors and 25 to 30 ankylosing spondylitis patients.

On the study overall, not on this receptor specifically: A TCR beta motif of several highly homologous amino acid variants appeared characteristic of blood from ankylosing spondylitis patients. According to the report, matched synovial fluid samples from ankylosing spondylitis patients were significantly enriched for the disease-linked clones. Some motif variants had previously been reported in the synovial fluid and blood of reactive arthritis patients, which suggests shared mechanisms of disease initiation. In peripheral blood, the disease-linked clones were found at relatively low frequencies and had a CD8+ phenotype.

The sequencer listed for this sample is Illumina HiSeq 2500. Quantitative 5'-RACE with molecular barcodes was used to prepare TCR beta libraries. The study's processing was this. To identify disease-linked TCR variants, a new computational method was used, one built on a probabilistic model of VDJ rearrangement. TCRdb's own reprocessing of the public reads used fastp at Q25 and MiXCR and kept productive beta chains. A single entry per CDR3 protein holds the most common genes and DNA from its merged rows. The V and J calls, along with clone size, are taken from TCRdb and not from the paper's own processing. The sample yields almost 400,000 distinct CDR3 sequences; about 20% were counted once. The top ten constitute approximately 15% of the sample. Here V drops 1 base and J drops 9 bases, and the junction holds 5 bases not matched to any gene. Including the terminal cysteine and phenylalanine, the CDR3 comprises 14 residues. The DNA shown is the 42-base CDR3, in frame from base 1. Via the germline V gene (reference sequence), CDR1 is LGHDT and CDR2 YNNKEL.

The TCR sequence derives from a male donor with ankylosing spondylitis. The sample consisted of blood, either unsorted or a sorted T cell fraction (not recorded which). The chain uses TRBV3-1 and TRBJ1-5, with 8 bases aligning to TRBD1. The DNA sequence is as follows: TGTGCCAGCAGCCAAGTGATACAGGGGGTGCCCCAGCATTTT. Its translation is CASSQVIQGVPQHF.